What follows describes a single T cell receptor beta chain. This clonotype appeared many times. The target of this receptor is not known. One base away there is no much larger clone; base qualities are not given. The data derive from a study of spatial heterogeneity in lung cancer (dated by TCRdb to 2018 to 2020). Study-wide context: Donors were some 78 patients with early-stage, untreated non-small cell lung cancer from the lung TRACERx cohort. Follow-up PBMC samples were sequenced whenever available, with a median time to follow-up of approximately 2 years after resection. Beta-chain transcripts were consistently detected in greater numbers than alpha-chain transcripts, which likely reflects a higher abundance of beta-chain transcripts. In the raw uncorrected reads, each unique combination of TCR and UMI appeared on average more than ten times. The study quantitatively compared TCR alpha and beta repertoires across multiple tumor regions, matched nontumor lung and blood in non-small cell lung cancer. Nonsynonymous mutation counts, determined by whole-exome sequencing of tumor tissue, were related to TCR repertoire features. Both alpha and beta chains were TCR-sequenced in 200 to 250 tumor regions, approximately 67 matched nontumor lung samples and roughly 54 PBMC samples obtained at surgery.

On the study overall, not on this receptor specifically: Ubiquitous expanded tumor TCRs were detected in blood more often at tumor resection than at routine follow-up. Confirming at a functional level the hypothesis that regional TCRs recognize regional mutations was considered to require additional single-cell paired TCR alpha and beta sequencing. Only roughly 15 patients were included in comparisons of baseline and follow-up blood repertoires.

Library method: 5' RACE. Instrument on record: NextSeq 500. To allow correction of PCR and sequencing errors, the TCR library protocol tagged every TCR cDNA molecule with a unique molecular identifier. On the authors' methods: Decombinator tools were used for TCR identification, UMI-based error correction and CDR3 extraction. TCRs above a frequency of 2 per 1,000, corresponding to the top 1% of the tumor frequency distribution, were defined as expanded. Renyi diversity was computed with the R vegan package after each repertoire had been subsampled 100 times to 5,000 TCRs. CDR3 similarity networks were built from amino acid triplet string-kernel similarity, with CDR3s being connected when pairwise similarity was above 0.82. Using fastp trimming at Q25 and MiXCR clonotype assembly, TCRdb reanalyzed the public sequencing data and kept in-frame beta chains. Rows merge per CDR3 protein into single entries with the most common DNA and genes. The V and J calls shown here were made by TCRdb, not taken from the authors' results. A total of under 30,000 distinct CDR3 sequences appear in this sample, under 6.5% of them only once. 20% to 25% of the sample belongs to the ten largest clones.

CDR1 and CDR2, per the germline V gene, are MNHEY and SVGEGT. Inclusive of the bounding cysteine and phenylalanine, the CDR3 is 17 residues long. Only CDR3 DNA is held: 51 bases, read in frame from base 1. V gives up 5 bases and J gives up 3 bases, and the segment between their germline ends measures 20 bases. What this sample's time point label stands for: blood at routine non-recurrence follow-up after resection. TCR sequencing used whole RNA extracted from tumor and nontumor lung tissue, or from cryopreserved PBMC samples, without cell sorting. A patient was chosen for TCR sequencing only when enough RNA was available from at least two tumor regions.

The starting material was PBMCs, obtained at follow-up. The TCR was taken from a male donor with early-stage non-small cell lung cancer. The V and J genes are TRBV6-2 or TRBV6-3 and TRBJ2-4; the best D guess is TRBD2, with 6 bases matching. This receptor carries the CDR3 CASSRRTGGVGKNIQYF. DNA sequence: TGTGCCAGCAGTCGGAGGACCGGGGGTGTGGGCAAAAACATTCAGTACTTC.